Listed here are 24 T cell receptor beta chains from one sample, sequenced in a study of OX40 agonist ivuxolimab in advanced cancers. Measured with immunoSEQ multiplex PCR; TCRdb has only the in-frame clones, and not every one. The sample lists approximately 90,000 clones, under 85% occurring once. This specimen was CD4+ or CD8+ T cells sorted from blood, taken in a trial of the OX40 agonist ivuxolimab. These receptor sequences come from an adult with an advanced solid tumor such as melanoma, head and neck, liver or kidney cancer.

The V and J genes are TRBV19 and TRBJ1-2, with D possibly matching TRBD1 (5 bases). In germline, CDR1 is LNHDA, CDR2 SQIVND (reference sequence). Trimming took 7 bases from V and 4 from J, leaving 22 bases between them. This CDR3 spans 16 amino acids. CDR3: CASIPTGDSKTYGYTF. For the CDR3, the DNA is TGTGCCAGTATCCCCACCGGGGACTCAAAAACCTATGGCTACACCTTC.

The J gene is TRBJ2-5, the V gene TRBV11-3; D call uncertain. From germline, CDR1 is SGHNT and CDR2 YENEEA. CDR3 length equals 13 residues. V was clipped by 4 bases and J by 1 base, with 7 bases between them. CDR3 DNA: TGTGCCAGCAGCTCCAGGAGCCAAGAGACCCAGTACTTC. Translated, it gives CASSSRSQETQYF.

V is TRBV10-3 and J is TRBJ2-1; 13 bases line up with TRBD2. Germline CDR1 reads ENHRY; CDR2 reads SYGVKD. The CDR3 extends over 17 amino acids. J gave up 8 bases and V 4 bases, and 11 bases lay outside the gene matches. The CDR3 DNA is TGTGCCATCAGTGGGAATCCTACTAGCGGGAGGGCCCATGAGCAGTTCTTC. Its protein is CAISGNPTSGRAHEQFF.

V is TRBV4-1 and J is TRBJ2-7; D is perhaps TRBD1 or TRBD2 (5 bases each). The V gene lost 1 base and the J gene lost 0 bases, with 16 bases spanning the gap. Per the germline V gene, CDR1 is MGHRA and CDR2 is YSYEKL. CDR3 length equals 17 residues. The CDR3, as DNA: TGCGCCAGCAGCCAAGGAGGGGCTAGAACAGGCTCCTACGAGCAGTACTTC. Its protein product is CASSQGGARTGSYEQYF.

The genes are TRBV21-1 and TRBJ1-4; TRBD1, the table's D call, lacks a check against the DNA. TRBV21-1 is a pseudogene. The CDR3 is 14 residues long. The CDR3 bases are TGTGCCAGCATGCCTGGGACAGCTAATGAAAAACTGTTTTTT. It yields the protein CASMPGTANEKLFF.

This chain connects TRBV7-2 to TRBJ1-5; no firm D call. The germline V and J ends were trimmed by 2 bases and 0 bases, with 20 bases remaining between them. This CDR3 comprises 19 residues. Germline CDR1 reads SGHTA; CDR2 reads FQGNSA. The CDR3 DNA follows: TGTGCCAGCAGCTTAATGGGAGAGGTGGCAGACCTTAGCAATCAGCCCCAGCATTTT. Its protein product is CASSLMGEVADLSNQPQHF.

This chain links TRBV28 with TRBJ2-1, with D possibly being TRBD1 (6 bases). Deletions cut 5 bases from V and 1 base from J, with 27 bases between. Germline V lookup: CDR1 MDHEN, CDR2 SYDVKM. This CDR3 comprises 20 residues. The CDR3: CASSTGTNHGGQKSYNEQFF. CDR3 nucleotide sequence: TGTGCCAGCAGTACAGGGACAAATCATGGGGGCCAGAAATCCTACAATGAGCAGTTCTTC.

This clone came up once. J is TRBJ2-7 and V is TRBV25-1; 15 positions match TRBD2. The germline gives CDR1 MGHDK, CDR2 SYGVNS. With 3 bases clipped from V and 10 bases from J, the junction kept 4 bases outside the gene matches. The CDR3 has 14 residues. CDR3 coding DNA: TGTGCCAGCAGTGACTGGGGACTAGCGGGAGGTCAGTACTTC. It yields the protein CASSDWGLAGGQYF.

The gene calls are TRBV11-3 and TRBJ2-1, with 7 positions matching TRBD2. V gave up 2 bases and J gave up 4 bases; unmatched junction bases: 5. This CDR3 contains 15 residues. Germline V gene sequence: CDR1 SGHNT, CDR2 YENEEA. The CDR3 is CASSLSLASYNEQFF. CDR3 nucleotide sequence: TGTGCCAGCAGCTTATCACTAGCGAGTTACAATGAGCAGTTCTTC.

The chain recombines TRBV5-8 with TRBJ1-6, with D hard to call. This CDR3 has 17 residues. Germline V lookup: CDR1 SGHTS, CDR2 YDEGEE. Between the trimmed V and J ends, which lost 4 bases and 2 bases, there was a span of 16 bases. CDR3 loop: CASSKTFARAYNSPLHF. CDR3 coding DNA: TGTGCCAGCAGCAAGACCTTCGCGAGGGCCTATAATTCACCCCTCCACTTT.

J is TRBJ2-7 and V is TRBV27; D perhaps matches TRBD1 (5 bases). Germline V CDR1 and CDR2: MNHEY, SMNVEV (reference sequence). Trimming took off 0 bases at V and 5 bases at J, with 8 bases between the two ends. The CDR3 extends over 13 amino acids. CDR3 DNA sequence: TGTGCCAGCAGTTTATCCAGGGCCCACGAGCAGTACTTC. Translating gives CASSLSRAHEQYF.

This clone is a singleton in its sample. This chain uses TRBV18 with TRBJ2-7; TRBD2 matches 8 bases. Germline CDR1 KGHSH, CDR2 LQKENI. The ends lost 5 bases at V and 0 bases at J; junction bases unmatched: 9. The CDR3 sequence is 16 residues long. The CDR3 reads CASSGLAGVISYEQYF. The CDR3 DNA reads as TGTGCCAGCTCAGGTCTAGCGGGCGTTATCTCCTACGAGCAGTACTTC.

The rearrangement uses TRBV6-1 and TRBJ1-2; D call uncertain. V was clipped by 6 bases and J by 4 bases, with 12 bases between them. The CDR3 totals 13 residues. Germline values: CDR1 MNHNS, CDR2 SASEGT. The CDR3 DNA follows: TGTGCCAGCAGGGGCACATCAGTCTATGGCTACACCTTC. Translation: CASRGTSVYGYTF.

The chain is built from TRBV6-6 and TRBJ2-6, with D unresolved. The CDR3 sequence is 15 residues long. Germline V gives CDR1 MNHNY, CDR2 SVGAGI (reference sequence). Trimming took off 1 base at V and 0 bases at J, with 4 bases between the two ends. The CDR3 sequence is CASSYYSSGANVLTF. CDR3 sequence (DNA): TGTGCCAGCAGTTACTACAGCTCTGGGGCCAACGTCCTGACTTTC.

The gene calls are TRBV5-4 and TRBJ2-2; 7 bases agree with TRBD1. This CDR3 has 13 residues. From germline, CDR1 is SGHNT and CDR2 YYREEE (reference sequence). J lost 4 bases, V lost 9 bases, and 6 bases had no gene match. The CDR3 sequence: CATGTVGTGELFF. CDR3 in DNA: TGTGCCACCGGGACAGTTGGCACCGGGGAGCTGTTTTTT. The variable domain in full, completed from reference TRBV5-4 and TRBJ2-2, reads ETGVTQSPTHLIKTRGQQVTLRCSSQSGHNTVSWYQQALGQGPQFIFQYYREEENGRGNFPPRFSGLQFPNYSSELNVNALELDDSALYLCATGTVGTGELFFGEGSRLTVL.

This clone showed up just once. This chain links TRBV27 with TRBJ2-5, with D unclear. V was cut by 8 bases and J by 5 bases, with 12 bases left in between. CDR1 MNHEY and CDR2 SMNVEV come from the germline V gene (reference sequence). The CDR3 is 12 residues long. The chain's CDR3 is CASGYPFETQYF. The CDR3 DNA reads TGTGCCAGCGGTTACCCTTTCGAGACCCAGTACTTC.

The chain employs TRBV16 and TRBJ2-7; no clear D. V lost 4 bases and J lost 6, with 10 bases in between. The CDR3 is 12 residues long. Germline-derived CDR1 and CDR2 are KGHSY and FQNENV. In DNA form, the CDR3 reads TGTGCCAGCAGCCGACGACAAGGCGAGCAGTACTTC. Protein: CASSRRQGEQYF.

The chain recombines TRBV14 with TRBJ1-2; D call uncertain. The CDR3 has 13 amino acids. Between the trimmed V and J ends, which lost 6 bases and 4 bases, there was a span of 12 bases. Germline loops: CDR1 SGHDN, CDR2 FVKESK. CDR3 nucleotide sequence: TGTGCCAGCAGTCACCCTATGGGCTATGGCTACACCTTC. It is translated as CASSHPMGYGYTF. Complete variable domain (other parts from reference TRBV14 and TRBJ1-2): EAGVTQFPSHSVIEKGQTVTLRCDPISGHDNLYWYRRVMGKEIKFLLHFVKESKQDESGMPNNRFLAERTGGTYSTLKVQPAELEDSGVYFCASSHPMGYGYTFGSGTRLTVV.

The gene calls are TRBV5-6 and TRBJ2-3; a weak D match, TRBD2 (5 bases). This CDR3 contains 14 residues. V was clipped by 4 bases and J by 8 bases, with 17 bases between them. Per the germline V gene, CDR1 is SGHDT and CDR2 is YYEEEE. CDR3 loop: CASSLAGPGGTQYF. The DNA for the CDR3 is TGTGCCAGCAGCCTAGCCGGGCCTGGAGGTACGCAGTATTTT. Full variable domain (remainder filled in from reference TRBV5-6 and TRBJ2-3): DAGVTQSPTHLIKTRGQQVTLRCSPKSGHDTVSWYQQALGQGPQFIFQYYEEEERQRGNFPDRFSGHQFPNYSSELNVNALLLGDSALYLCASSLAGPGGTQYFGPGTRLTVL.

This clone has just one count. The gene calls are TRBV9 and TRBJ2-7, with 7 bases identical to TRBD2. Looked up from germline, CDR1 is SGDLS and CDR2 is YYNGEE. V was pared by 5 bases and J by 5 bases, with 7 bases of the junction left unmatched. The CDR3 totals 13 residues. The CDR3 DNA reads as TGTGCCAGCAGTGCGCTGGGGGGGAACGAGCAGTACTTC. Translating it yields CASSALGGNEQYF.

This chain connects TRBV7-9 to TRBJ2-4; tentatively, D is TRBD2 (5 bases). Trimming took off 4 bases at V and 0 bases at J, with 13 bases between the two ends. This CDR3 has 16 residues. From germline, CDR1 is SEHNR and CDR2 FQNEAQ (reference sequence). Written as DNA, the CDR3 is TGTGCCAGCAGCTACCCGGACTCCATAGCCAAAAACATTCAGTACTTC. Protein: CASSYPDSIAKNIQYF.

V is TRBV19 and J is TRBJ2-7; D is uncertain. CDR1 and CDR2 from the germline V gene are LNHDA and SQIVND (reference sequence). The V end lost 6 bases, the J end lost 0 bases, and 12 bases lay between the germline ends. The CDR3 consists of 14 residues. CDR3 region: CASSPATSSYEQYF. CDR3 coding DNA: TGTGCCAGTAGCCCGGCCACGAGCTCCTACGAGCAGTACTTC.

The chain uses TRBV5-4 and TRBJ2-3; D not resolved. Germline CDR1 SGHNT, CDR2 YYREEE (reference sequence). Trimming pared 1 base from V and 1 base from J, leaving 16 bases between. The CDR3 length is 17 residues. Written as DNA, the CDR3 is TGTGCCAGCAGCTTGTTTTCCGGGTACACCGGCACAGATACGCAGTATTTT. It is translated as CASSLFSGYTGTDTQYF.

This chain connects TRBV7-9 to TRBJ2-1, with D perhaps TRBD1 (5 bases). V was trimmed by 5 bases and J by 2 bases, leaving 13 bases between them. The CDR3 length is 15 residues. Germline CDR1 reads SEHNR; CDR2 reads FQNEAQ (reference sequence). CDR3 in amino acids: CASSHPNRPYNEQFF. CDR3 bases: TGTGCCAGCAGCCACCCCAACAGGCCCTACAATGAGCAGTTCTTC.